The clone carrying this TCR beta chain was detected only once. The CDR3 contains 13 residues. V lost 0 bases to trimming and J lost 8 bases, with 8 bases between them. Germline V gene data show CDR1 as MNHNS and CDR2 as SASEGT. TCRdb keeps only in-frame clones here, not all; method: immunoSEQ multiplex PCR. The top ten hold 6.5% to 7% of the sample, which has some 70,000 clones, approximately 92% seen once. The source of the sample is a study of graft-versus-host responses after intestinal transplantation. The chain couples TRBV6-1 to TRBJ2-1; D is uncertain. The sample was bone marrow, taken almost 750 days after intestinal transplantation. This clonotype originated in a human patient who received an intestinal transplant, so some T cells may come from the graft donor. The CDR3 loop reads CASSEALQYEQFF. The DNA for the CDR3 is TGTGCCAGCAGTGAAGCGCTTCAGTATGAGCAGTTCTTC.